This is a list of T cell receptor beta chains from one sample in a study of T cells in tumors and immune-related adverse events. The repertoire was sequenced with immunoSEQ multiplex PCR; TCRdb's copy has only in-frame clones and lacks some. The profile shows more than 10,000 clones, approximately 90% of them singletons. The specimen was lymph node tissue, collected from a patient treated with anti-PD-1 therapy. The receptor source for this set is a female donor with metastatic renal cell carcinoma. CDR3s include the opening cysteine and the closing phenylalanine or tryptophan. D genes are given only for firm matches. Where a row states a size, it is once, few, many or the class of an expanded clone; other rows omit it.

CDR3 length,D gene,V gene,J gene,clone size,CDR3 DNA,CDR3 protein
15,TRBD2,TRBV12-5,TRBJ2-7,NA,TGTGCTAGTGGTCGATTAGCGGGGGGGCCGGACGAGCAGTACTTC,CASGRLAGGPDEQYF
14,TRBD2,TRBV15,TRBJ2-1,NA,TGTGCCACCAGCAGGTTAGGACTAGCGGGTGAGCAGTTCTTC,CATSRLGLAGEQFF
16,NA,TRBV5-1,TRBJ1-1,NA,TGCGCCAGCAGCTATTACGTACAGCGTAGAGTTAATGAAGCTTTCTTT,CASSYYVQRRVNEAFF
15,TRBD2,TRBV6-5,TRBJ2-7,NA,TGTGCCAGCAGTTACTCGGCGGGGGAGTCCTACGAGCAGTACTTC,CASSYSAGESYEQYF
11,NA,TRBV10-3,TRBJ2-5,NA,TGTGCCATCAGTGAGTCGGAGACCCAGTACTTC,CAISESETQYF
16,NA,TRBV29-1,TRBJ2-2,NA,TGCAGCGTTGAAGGGGGGCGGGGGCGAACCGCCGGGGAGCTGTTTTTT,CSVEGGRGRTAGELFF
16,NA,TRBV9,TRBJ2-3,NA,TGTGCCAGCAGCGTAGGGGCGGAACCTAGCACAGATACGCAGTATTTT,CASSVGAEPSTDTQYF
13,TRBD2,TRBV7-2,TRBJ2-7,NA,TGTGCCAGCAGCTTAAACGGACTAGCGGGGGGAACATTC,CASSLNGLAGGTF
14,NA,TRBV29-1,TRBJ1-1,NA,TGCAGCGTCCGCCGGGACTCTTCGAACACTGAAGCTTTCTTT,CSVRRDSSNTEAFF
11,NA,TRBV30,TRBJ1-2,NA,TGTGCCTGCCGAGTGAACTATGGCTACACCTTC,CACRVNYGYTF
15,TRBD1,TRBV4-1,TRBJ2-7,NA,TGCGCCAGCAGCCTTACCGGGACAGGCTATTACGAGCAGTACTTC,CASSLTGTGYYEQYF
15,TRBD1,TRBV27,TRBJ1-5,NA,TGTGCCAGCAGCACAGGGGTCCGCAGGAATCAGCCCCAGCATTTT,CASSTGVRRNQPQHF
13,NA,TRBV29-1,TRBJ1-1,NA,TGCAGCGTGAGGCGGGGGCAGAACACTGAAGCTTTCTTT,CSVRRGQNTEAFF
16,TRBD2,TRBV4-3,TRBJ2-5,NA,TGCGCCAGCAGCCAGAATAGCGGGGGGCACAAAGAGACCCAGTACTTC,CASSQNSGGHKETQYF
15,NA,TRBV11-2,TRBJ1-4,NA,TGTGCCAGCAGCTCCCAGGGAGGGAGGAATGAAAAACTGTTTTTT,CASSSQGGRNEKLFF
13,NA,TRBV19,TRBJ2-7,NA,TGTGCCAGTAGTCCCGGACAGAGCTACGAGCAGTACTTC,CASSPGQSYEQYF
16,TRBD1,TRBV7-9,TRBJ2-2,NA,TGTGCCAGAGGGGAACCGGGACAGGGGGCCGGCGGGGAGCTGTTTTTT,CARGEPGQGAGGELFF
15,NA,TRBV7-9,TRBJ2-2,NA,TGTGCCAGCAGCCCGCAAGGACGGAACACCGGGGAGCTGTTTTTT,CASSPQGRNTGELFF
15,TRBD2,TRBV28,TRBJ2-3,NA,TGTGCCAGCAGTGGCTCGACTAGCGGGAGGGATACGCAGTATTTT,CASSGSTSGRDTQYF
14,NA,TRBV6-5,TRBJ1-5,NA,TGTGCCAGCAGTTACTCGGGGGGCAATCAGCCCCAGCATTTT,CASSYSGGNQPQHF
17,TRBD2,TRBV5-1,TRBJ2-5,NA,TGCGCCAGCAGCACGATGACTAGCGGAACGCCTGCAGAGACCCAGTACTTC,CASSTMTSGTPAETQYF
14,NA,TRBV2,TRBJ2-2,NA,TGTGCCAGCAGGGAGACAGTGAACACCGGGGAGCTGTTTTTT,CASRETVNTGELFF
13,NA,TRBV5-1,TRBJ2-5,NA,TGCGCCAGCGGTTCGGGACTCGAAGAGACCCAGTACTTC,CASGSGLEETQYF
13,NA,TRBV7-7,TRBJ2-5,NA,TGTGCTAGCAGCTTAGTTAGGGAAGAGACCCAGTACTTC,CASSLVREETQYF
13,NA,TRBV6-5,TRBJ1-1,NA,TGTGCCAGCAGTTACGACAGGTTGACTGAAGCTTTCTTT,CASSYDRLTEAFF
14,TRBD2,TRBV13,TRBJ2-7,NA,TGTGCCAGCAGCTCGGGACTAGCGGAGTACGAGCAGTACTTC,CASSSGLAEYEQYF
15,NA,TRBV7-6,TRBJ2-3,NA,TGTGCCAGCAGCAACTTAGGGACTGACACAGATACGCAGTATTTT,CASSNLGTDTDTQYF
13,NA,TRBV4-3,TRBJ2-1,NA,TGCGCCAGCAGCCAAGGGGATATTGGTGAGCAGTTCTTC,CASSQGDIGEQFF
14,NA,TRBV12-5,TRBJ2-5,NA,TGTGCTAGTGGTTCACGTTCGGGGGTAGAGACCCAGTACTTC,CASGSRSGVETQYF
15,TRBD2,TRBV18,TRBJ2-1,once,TGTGCCAGCTCACCGTCTAGCGGACAAGACAATGAGCAGTTCTTC,CASSPSSGQDNEQFF
12,NA,TRBV29-1,TRBJ1-2,NA,TGCAGCGTTCCGCGACTTTGGTATGGCTACACCTTC,CSVPRLWYGYTF
12,NA,TRBV7-8,TRBJ2-5,NA,TGTGCCAGCAGAATCGGTTTCGGGACCCAGTACTTC,CASRIGFGTQYF
17,TRBD2,TRBV7-8,TRBJ2-5,NA,TGTGCCAGCAGCTTAGCCCGACTAGCGGGGGGCCAAGAGACCCAGTACTTC,CASSLARLAGGQETQYF
15,TRBD2,TRBV6-5,TRBJ2-1,NA,TGTGCCAGCAGTTTGAGTAGCGGGGGTTACAATGAGCAGTTCTTC,CASSLSSGGYNEQFF
18,NA,TRBV18,TRBJ1-2,NA,TGTGCCAGCTCACCATTTCGGTGGGCAGGGGCCGGGGAATATGGCTACACCTTC,CASSPFRWAGAGEYGYTF
15,TRBD1,TRBV5-5,TRBJ1-1,NA,TGTGCCAGCAGCGCCAGGGGGACTGGGCTCACTGAAGCTTTCTTT,CASSARGTGLTEAFF
12,NA,TRBV5-1,TRBJ2-3,NA,TGCGCCAGCAGAACTGGGCCAGATACGCAGTATTTT,CASRTGPDTQYF
16,TRBD2,TRBV29-1,TRBJ2-7,NA,TGCAGCGCGGGACTAGCGGGAGTCCCCAGCTCCTACGAGCAGTACTTC,CSAGLAGVPSSYEQYF
16,NA,TRBV14,TRBJ2-3,NA,TGTGCCAGCAGCCACCTAGGCAGGGGAAGCACAGATACGCAGTATTTT,CASSHLGRGSTDTQYF
15,TRBD1,TRBV7-2,TRBJ1-4,NA,TGTGCCAGCAGCATCGACTGGACAGGGCGGGAAAAACTGTTTTTT,CASSIDWTGREKLFF
15,NA,TRBV15,TRBJ2-7,NA,TGTGCCACCAGCACCCTACGGGGTAACGCCTACGAGCAGTACTTC,CATSTLRGNAYEQYF
19,TRBD2,TRBV12-5,TRBJ2-1,NA,TGTGCTAGTGGTTTGCCCGGTCCCGGGACTAGCGGGGTCTACAATGAGCAGTTCTTC,CASGLPGPGTSGVYNEQFF
15,NA,TRBV18,TRBJ2-7,NA,TGTGCCAGCTCACCACCGGCAGGGTTCAGCTACGAGCAGTACTTC,CASSPPAGFSYEQYF
13,NA,TRBV7-9,TRBJ2-4,few,TGTGCCAGCAGCTCCACCGGGACGGACATTCAGTACTTC,CASSSTGTDIQYF
14,TRBD2,TRBV7-9,TRBJ2-7,few,TGTGCCAGCGGTAGACTAGCGGACTCCTACGAGCAGTACTTC,CASGRLADSYEQYF
13,NA,TRBV5-4,TRBJ2-7,NA,TGTGCCAGCAGCAGCAATACAAACGCTCTATCCTCCTTC,CASSSNTNALSSF
14,NA,TRBV18,TRBJ2-5,few,TGTGCCAGCACCCCCCTTGAGGGCGGAAAGACCCAGTACTTC,CASTPLEGGKTQYF
15,NA,TRBV9,TRBJ1-1,few,TGTGCCAGCAGCGTAGAGGGCAGGGCAAACACTGAAGCTTTCTTT,CASSVEGRANTEAFF